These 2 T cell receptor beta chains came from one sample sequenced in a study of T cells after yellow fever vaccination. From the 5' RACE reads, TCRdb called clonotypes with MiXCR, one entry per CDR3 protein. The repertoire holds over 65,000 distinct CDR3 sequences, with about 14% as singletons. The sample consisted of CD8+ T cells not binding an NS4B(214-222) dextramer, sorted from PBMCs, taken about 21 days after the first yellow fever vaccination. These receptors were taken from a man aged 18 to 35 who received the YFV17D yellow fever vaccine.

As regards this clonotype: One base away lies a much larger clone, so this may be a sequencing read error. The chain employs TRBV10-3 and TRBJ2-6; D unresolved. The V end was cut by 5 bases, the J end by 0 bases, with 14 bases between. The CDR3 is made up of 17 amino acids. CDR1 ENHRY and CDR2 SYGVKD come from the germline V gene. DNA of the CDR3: TGTGCCATCAGTTTCGCAAGAACAAACTCTGGGGCCAACGTCCTGACTTTC. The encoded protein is CAISFARTNSGANVLTF.

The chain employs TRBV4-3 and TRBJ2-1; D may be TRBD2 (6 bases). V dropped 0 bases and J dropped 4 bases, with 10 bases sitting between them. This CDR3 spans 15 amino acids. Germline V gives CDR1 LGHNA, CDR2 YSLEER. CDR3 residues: CASSQDGTYYNEQFF. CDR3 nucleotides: TGCGCCAGCAGCCAAGATGGGACTTATTACAATGAGCAGTTCTTC.